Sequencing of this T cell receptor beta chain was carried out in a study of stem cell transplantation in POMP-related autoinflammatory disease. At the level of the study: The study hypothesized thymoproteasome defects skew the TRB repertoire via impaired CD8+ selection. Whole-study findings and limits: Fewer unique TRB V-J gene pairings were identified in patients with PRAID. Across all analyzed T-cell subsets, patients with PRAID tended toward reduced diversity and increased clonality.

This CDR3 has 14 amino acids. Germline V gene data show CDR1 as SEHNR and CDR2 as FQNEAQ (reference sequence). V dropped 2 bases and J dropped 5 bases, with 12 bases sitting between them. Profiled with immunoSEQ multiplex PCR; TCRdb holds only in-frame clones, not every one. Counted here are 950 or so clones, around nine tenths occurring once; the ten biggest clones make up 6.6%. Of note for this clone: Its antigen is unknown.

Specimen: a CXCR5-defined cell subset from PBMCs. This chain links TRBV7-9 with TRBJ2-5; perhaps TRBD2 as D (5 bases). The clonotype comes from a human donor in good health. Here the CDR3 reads CASSLSPGTETQYF. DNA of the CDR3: TGTGCCAGCAGCTTAAGCCCGGGAACGGAGACCCAGTACTTC. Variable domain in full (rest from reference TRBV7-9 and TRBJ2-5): DTGVSQNPRHKITKRGQNVTFRCDPISEHNRLYWYRQTLGQGPEFLTYFQNEAQLEKSRLLSDRFSAERPKGSFSTLEIQRTEQGDSAMYLCASSLSPGTETQYFGPGTRLLVL.